This TCR beta chain comes out of a study of beta chain features in type 1 diabetes. Findings of the study overall: TCRB repertoires of naive, central memory and Treg cells appeared more similar among patients than among healthy donors. Type 1 diabetes patients had moderately but significantly shorter TCRB CDR3s in all four CD4+ subsets.

The isolated RNA, all of it, was reverse transcribed, so expressed TCRB transcripts were what got sequenced. The method was immunoSEQ multiplex PCR; TCRdb's version includes in-frame clones alone and lacks a portion of them. The sample contains 230,000 or so clones, 16% of which appear only once. This clone was seen more than once but under ten times. Its matching antigen is unknown. From germline, CDR1 is MGHRA and CDR2 YSYEKL. The CDR3 has 15 amino acids. V lost 3 bases and J lost 8, with 18 bases in between. The TCR sequence derives from a man aged 25 to 45 with type 1 diabetes. The chain carries TRBV4-1 and TRBJ2-3; tentative D call: TRBD1 (5 bases). The sequenced sample was naive CD4+ T cells from blood. The CDR3 DNA reads TGCGCCAGCAGCCAGGGAACAGACAGACGAGCTACGCAGTATTTT. Translation: CASSQGTDRRATQYF.